This T cell receptor (beta chain) stems from a study of T-cell memory formation after mild COVID-19. On this clonotype itself: Its antigen is undetermined.

Sample barcodes and UMIs were carried by the TCR alpha and TCR beta cDNA libraries that 5'RACE generated with constant-segment primers. TCRdb reprocessed the 5' RACE reads with MiXCR, giving one entry per CDR3 protein. The table lists more than 350,000 distinct CDR3 sequences, 20% to 25% of them singletons. Whole-study findings and limits: In pre-infection memory, a portion of responding clones appeared, which suggested that cross-reactive memory joined.

This CDR3 is 15 amino acids long. Germline-derived CDR1 and CDR2 are KGHSH and LQKENI. Trimming took off 6 bases at V and 2 bases at J, with 15 bases between the two ends. Material for sequencing was PBMCs or a T cell subset sorted from them (not recorded which). This receptor was obtained from an adult woman who had mild COVID-19 (a few samples of this study predate the infection). Cell type and time point are not known. This chain links TRBV18 with TRBJ2-3; maybe TRBD1 (5 bases). The CDR3 is CASSGLGAATDTQYF. Written as DNA, the CDR3 is TGTGCCAGCTCGGGGCTAGGGGCCGCCACAGATACGCAGTATTTT.